This T cell receptor (beta chain) was recorded in a study of blood T cell repertoires in COVID-19 (dated by TCRdb to about 2020). Regarding the research as a whole: Samples covering the acute and convalescent phases of COVID-19 were provided by collaborators in the United States, Italy and Spain. The dataset comprised deeply sampled blood TCRbeta repertoires from subjects exposed to, actively infected with, or recovered from COVID-19. The material from the prospective study consisted of cDNA or gDNA derived from T cells, B-cell-depleted T cells, or PBMCs. The samples were drawn from the first 160 participants of the ongoing ImmuneRACE study and from 950 to 1,500 subjects provided by 6 global collaborators. A de-identified subject ID, COVID-19 status, age in years and sex were almost always included in the sample metadata. HLA class I and class II types, where available, came from metadata supplied by the sample provider rather than from assay-based typing. The repertoires were released in a freely available public database meant as a resource for research on the immune response to SARS-CoV-2. Results and caveats for the whole study, not just this receptor: The quantity of clinical and demographic metadata differed by source and by participant and was supplied without curation.

The CDR3 numbers 14 residues from cysteine through phenylalanine. Of all the DNA, just the CDR3 is kept, 42 bases in frame from base 1. The germline V gene (reference sequence) sets CDR1 to SEHNR and CDR2 to FQNEAQ. The V end loses 4 bases and the J end loses 0 bases, and a stretch of 9 bases separates them. Whole blood was collected in K2EDTA tubes by collaborating institutions according to the institutions' own protocols. For TCRbeta analysis, collaborators shipped samples in one of three forms: frozen whole blood, isolated PBMCs, or DNA extracted from either of those sample types. Note on this clone: Its antigen is currently not known. Base-call qualities are not available, and no considerably larger clone is one nucleotide away.

TCRbeta CDR3 regions were amplified from genomic DNA using the immunoSEQ Assay, a bias-controlled multiplex PCR. On the study's bioinformatics: Nucleated cell counts per sample were estimated from amplification of reference gene primers within the assay. Sequence reads were collapsed and filtered to measure the absolute abundance of every unique TCRbeta CDR3 rearrangement. For each sample, productive Simpson clonality was calculated as the square root of Simpson's diversity index over productive rearrangements. Not all clones reach the TCRdb copy of this immuneACCESS table, which keeps in-frame sequences only. Checked studies attribute under half of the gap to unresolved V genes and leave the rest unexplained. The V and J calls and clone size were taken over from that table, and D and trimming were inferred from the DNA. The sample table shows hundreds of thousands of clones, and 83% are seen once. The leading ten clones occupy 6.5% to 9% of the sample.

Recombination linked TRBV7-9 to TRBJ2-5; TRBD1 could be the D gene, as 5 bases match. The sequence was collected from a woman in her 50s with acute or convalescent COVID-19. The specimen was peripheral blood. For the CDR3, the sequence is CASSSTEYQETQYF. The DNA reads TGTGCCAGCAGCTCGACAGAGTACCAAGAGACCCAGTACTTC.